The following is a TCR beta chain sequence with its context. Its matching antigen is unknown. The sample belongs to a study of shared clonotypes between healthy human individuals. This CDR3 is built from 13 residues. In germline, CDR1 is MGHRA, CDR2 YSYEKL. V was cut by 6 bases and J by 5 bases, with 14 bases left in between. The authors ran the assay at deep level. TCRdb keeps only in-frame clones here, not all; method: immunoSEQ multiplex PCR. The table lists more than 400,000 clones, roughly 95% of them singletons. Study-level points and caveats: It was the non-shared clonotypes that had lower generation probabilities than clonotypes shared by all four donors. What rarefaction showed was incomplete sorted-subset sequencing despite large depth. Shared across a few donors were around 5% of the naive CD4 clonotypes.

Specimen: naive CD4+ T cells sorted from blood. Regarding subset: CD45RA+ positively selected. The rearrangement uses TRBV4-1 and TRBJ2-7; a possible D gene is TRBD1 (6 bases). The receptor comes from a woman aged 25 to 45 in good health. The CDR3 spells CASSTGLSDEQYF. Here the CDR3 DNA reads TGCGCCAGCAGTACAGGGTTGTCCGACGAGCAGTACTTC.